The 10 T cell receptor beta chains given below trace back to one sample, sequenced in a study of PD-1 blockade in classical Hodgkin lymphoma. Profiling relied on immunoSEQ multiplex PCR, and the TCRdb table lists in-frame clones only, not all of them. The data hold about 21,000 clones, with 70% to 80% observed a single time. Sample time point: cycle 4 day 1 (C4D1), after five to seven weeks of nivolumab. Patients all relapsed after autologous stem cell transplantation, and there was variation in brentuximab vedotin exposure. Specimen: peripheral blood mononuclear cells (PBMCs), collected before the fourth cycle of nivolumab. The receptors here all came from a human donor with classical Hodgkin lymphoma.

The chain is built from TRBV9 and TRBJ2-7; 12 nucleotides match TRBD2. Per germline, CDR1 SGDLS and CDR2 YYNGEE. V gave up 4 bases and J gave up 3 bases; unmatched junction bases: 5. This CDR3 has 15 residues. Here the CDR3 DNA reads TGTGCCAGCAGCCCTTGGACTAGCGGGGACTACGAGCAGTACTTC. Translated: CASSPWTSGDYEQYF.

CDR3 sequence (DNA): TGTGCCAGCAGCAGAGGTGCGTCCCAAAATGGCTACACCTTC. It specifies CASSRGASQNGYTF. The chain combines TRBV7-2 with TRBJ1-2; D gene uncertain. V gave up 5 bases and J gave up 6 bases, with 16 bases separating them. This CDR3 comprises 14 residues. Germline V gene data show CDR1 as SGHTA and CDR2 as FQGNSA. Full variable domain (outside the CDR3, taken from reference TRBV7-2 and TRBJ1-2): GAGVSQSPSNKVTEKGKDVELRCDPISGHTALYWYRQSLGQGLEFLIYFQGNSAPDKSGLPSDRFSAERTGGSVSTLTIQRTQQEDSAVYLCASSRGASQNGYTFGSGTRLTVV.

This clone was seen just once. The V and J genes are TRBV4-2 and TRBJ1-1; 7 bases match TRBD1. The CDR3 is 15 residues long. V lost 4 bases to trimming and J lost 0 bases; unmatched junction nucleotides: 5. From germline, CDR1 is LGHNA and CDR2 YNFKEQ. The CDR3 here is CASSRGQMMNTEAFF. The CDR3 region has the DNA TGTGCCAGCAGCCGGGGACAGATGATGAACACTGAAGCTTTCTTT.

This chain connects TRBV9 to TRBJ2-7, with D uncertain. The V end lost 0 bases, the J end lost 5 bases, and 3 bases lay between the germline ends. Germline values: CDR1 SGDLS, CDR2 YYNGEE. The CDR3 covers 11 residues. The CDR3 here is CASSVDHEQYF. In DNA form, the CDR3 reads TGTGCCAGCAGCGTAGACCACGAGCAGTACTTC.

This clone occurred a few times. The chain has TRBV18 and TRBJ1-3, with no clear D. The CDR3 is made up of 13 amino acids. V dropped 1 base and J dropped 4 bases, with 5 bases sitting between them. The germline gives CDR1 KGHSH, CDR2 LQKENI. The CDR3 DNA sequence: TGTGCCAGCTCACCACAACAGGGAAACACCATATATTTT. Translation gives CASSPQQGNTIYF.

This chain connects TRBV6-5 to TRBJ2-7, with 8 bases aligning to TRBD2. The ends lost 4 bases at V and 0 bases at J; junction bases unmatched: 5. This CDR3 has 15 amino acids. Germline V gives CDR1 MNHEY, CDR2 SVGAGI. CDR3 residues: CASSFFSGISYEQYF. CDR3 bases: TGTGCCAGCAGTTTTTTTAGCGGGATCTCCTACGAGCAGTACTTC.

This clone was counted only a few times. V gene TRBV27 combines with J gene TRBJ2-6; D remains unclear. The CDR3 is made up of 13 amino acids. V dropped 6 bases and J dropped 1 base, with 4 bases sitting between them. Germline V gives CDR1 MNHEY, CDR2 SMNVEV (reference sequence). CDR3 amino acids: CASRGSGANVLTF. The CDR3 region has the DNA TGTGCCAGCAGGGGGTCTGGGGCCAACGTCCTGACTTTC. Full variable domain (remainder filled in from reference TRBV27 and TRBJ2-6): EAQVTQNPRYLITVTGKKLTVTCSQNMNHEYMSWYRQDPGLGLRQIYYSMNVEVTDKGDVPEGYKVSRKEKRNFPLILESPSPNQTSLYFCASRGSGANVLTFGAGSRLTVL.

The rearrangement links TRBV2 to TRBJ1-6; a weak D match, TRBD1 (6 bases). The germline V gene has CDR1 SNHLY and CDR2 FYNNEI. Trimming removed 7 bases at V and 9 bases at J, with 13 bases between. This CDR3 contains 13 residues. The CDR3 DNA reads as TGTGCCAGCACCCTAGGGGGGTTTTCACCCCTCCACTTT. Protein sequence: CASTLGGFSPLHF.

Written as DNA, the CDR3 is TGCGCCAGCTCAGGAGGTACTAGCGGCCACAATGAGCAGTTCTTC. It is translated as CASSGGTSGHNEQFF. This sequence joins TRBV10-1 and TRBJ2-1; 8 bases map to TRBD2. Germline V gene lookup returns CDR1 WNHNN and CDR2 SYGVQD (reference sequence). This CDR3 spans 15 amino acids. Unmatched junction bases numbered 11, after V lost 8 bases and J lost 5 bases.

V usage is TRBV6-1 and J usage is TRBJ1-1, with 7 bases identical to TRBD1. After removal of 6 bases from V and 8 bases from J, the junction contained 9 bases not matched to a gene. There are 13 residues in the CDR3. Looked up from germline, CDR1 is MNHNS and CDR2 is SASEGT. In nucleotides, the CDR3 is TGTGCCAGCAGCAGAACCCCGGGACAGGAAGCTTTCTTT. Its translation: CASSRTPGQEAFF.